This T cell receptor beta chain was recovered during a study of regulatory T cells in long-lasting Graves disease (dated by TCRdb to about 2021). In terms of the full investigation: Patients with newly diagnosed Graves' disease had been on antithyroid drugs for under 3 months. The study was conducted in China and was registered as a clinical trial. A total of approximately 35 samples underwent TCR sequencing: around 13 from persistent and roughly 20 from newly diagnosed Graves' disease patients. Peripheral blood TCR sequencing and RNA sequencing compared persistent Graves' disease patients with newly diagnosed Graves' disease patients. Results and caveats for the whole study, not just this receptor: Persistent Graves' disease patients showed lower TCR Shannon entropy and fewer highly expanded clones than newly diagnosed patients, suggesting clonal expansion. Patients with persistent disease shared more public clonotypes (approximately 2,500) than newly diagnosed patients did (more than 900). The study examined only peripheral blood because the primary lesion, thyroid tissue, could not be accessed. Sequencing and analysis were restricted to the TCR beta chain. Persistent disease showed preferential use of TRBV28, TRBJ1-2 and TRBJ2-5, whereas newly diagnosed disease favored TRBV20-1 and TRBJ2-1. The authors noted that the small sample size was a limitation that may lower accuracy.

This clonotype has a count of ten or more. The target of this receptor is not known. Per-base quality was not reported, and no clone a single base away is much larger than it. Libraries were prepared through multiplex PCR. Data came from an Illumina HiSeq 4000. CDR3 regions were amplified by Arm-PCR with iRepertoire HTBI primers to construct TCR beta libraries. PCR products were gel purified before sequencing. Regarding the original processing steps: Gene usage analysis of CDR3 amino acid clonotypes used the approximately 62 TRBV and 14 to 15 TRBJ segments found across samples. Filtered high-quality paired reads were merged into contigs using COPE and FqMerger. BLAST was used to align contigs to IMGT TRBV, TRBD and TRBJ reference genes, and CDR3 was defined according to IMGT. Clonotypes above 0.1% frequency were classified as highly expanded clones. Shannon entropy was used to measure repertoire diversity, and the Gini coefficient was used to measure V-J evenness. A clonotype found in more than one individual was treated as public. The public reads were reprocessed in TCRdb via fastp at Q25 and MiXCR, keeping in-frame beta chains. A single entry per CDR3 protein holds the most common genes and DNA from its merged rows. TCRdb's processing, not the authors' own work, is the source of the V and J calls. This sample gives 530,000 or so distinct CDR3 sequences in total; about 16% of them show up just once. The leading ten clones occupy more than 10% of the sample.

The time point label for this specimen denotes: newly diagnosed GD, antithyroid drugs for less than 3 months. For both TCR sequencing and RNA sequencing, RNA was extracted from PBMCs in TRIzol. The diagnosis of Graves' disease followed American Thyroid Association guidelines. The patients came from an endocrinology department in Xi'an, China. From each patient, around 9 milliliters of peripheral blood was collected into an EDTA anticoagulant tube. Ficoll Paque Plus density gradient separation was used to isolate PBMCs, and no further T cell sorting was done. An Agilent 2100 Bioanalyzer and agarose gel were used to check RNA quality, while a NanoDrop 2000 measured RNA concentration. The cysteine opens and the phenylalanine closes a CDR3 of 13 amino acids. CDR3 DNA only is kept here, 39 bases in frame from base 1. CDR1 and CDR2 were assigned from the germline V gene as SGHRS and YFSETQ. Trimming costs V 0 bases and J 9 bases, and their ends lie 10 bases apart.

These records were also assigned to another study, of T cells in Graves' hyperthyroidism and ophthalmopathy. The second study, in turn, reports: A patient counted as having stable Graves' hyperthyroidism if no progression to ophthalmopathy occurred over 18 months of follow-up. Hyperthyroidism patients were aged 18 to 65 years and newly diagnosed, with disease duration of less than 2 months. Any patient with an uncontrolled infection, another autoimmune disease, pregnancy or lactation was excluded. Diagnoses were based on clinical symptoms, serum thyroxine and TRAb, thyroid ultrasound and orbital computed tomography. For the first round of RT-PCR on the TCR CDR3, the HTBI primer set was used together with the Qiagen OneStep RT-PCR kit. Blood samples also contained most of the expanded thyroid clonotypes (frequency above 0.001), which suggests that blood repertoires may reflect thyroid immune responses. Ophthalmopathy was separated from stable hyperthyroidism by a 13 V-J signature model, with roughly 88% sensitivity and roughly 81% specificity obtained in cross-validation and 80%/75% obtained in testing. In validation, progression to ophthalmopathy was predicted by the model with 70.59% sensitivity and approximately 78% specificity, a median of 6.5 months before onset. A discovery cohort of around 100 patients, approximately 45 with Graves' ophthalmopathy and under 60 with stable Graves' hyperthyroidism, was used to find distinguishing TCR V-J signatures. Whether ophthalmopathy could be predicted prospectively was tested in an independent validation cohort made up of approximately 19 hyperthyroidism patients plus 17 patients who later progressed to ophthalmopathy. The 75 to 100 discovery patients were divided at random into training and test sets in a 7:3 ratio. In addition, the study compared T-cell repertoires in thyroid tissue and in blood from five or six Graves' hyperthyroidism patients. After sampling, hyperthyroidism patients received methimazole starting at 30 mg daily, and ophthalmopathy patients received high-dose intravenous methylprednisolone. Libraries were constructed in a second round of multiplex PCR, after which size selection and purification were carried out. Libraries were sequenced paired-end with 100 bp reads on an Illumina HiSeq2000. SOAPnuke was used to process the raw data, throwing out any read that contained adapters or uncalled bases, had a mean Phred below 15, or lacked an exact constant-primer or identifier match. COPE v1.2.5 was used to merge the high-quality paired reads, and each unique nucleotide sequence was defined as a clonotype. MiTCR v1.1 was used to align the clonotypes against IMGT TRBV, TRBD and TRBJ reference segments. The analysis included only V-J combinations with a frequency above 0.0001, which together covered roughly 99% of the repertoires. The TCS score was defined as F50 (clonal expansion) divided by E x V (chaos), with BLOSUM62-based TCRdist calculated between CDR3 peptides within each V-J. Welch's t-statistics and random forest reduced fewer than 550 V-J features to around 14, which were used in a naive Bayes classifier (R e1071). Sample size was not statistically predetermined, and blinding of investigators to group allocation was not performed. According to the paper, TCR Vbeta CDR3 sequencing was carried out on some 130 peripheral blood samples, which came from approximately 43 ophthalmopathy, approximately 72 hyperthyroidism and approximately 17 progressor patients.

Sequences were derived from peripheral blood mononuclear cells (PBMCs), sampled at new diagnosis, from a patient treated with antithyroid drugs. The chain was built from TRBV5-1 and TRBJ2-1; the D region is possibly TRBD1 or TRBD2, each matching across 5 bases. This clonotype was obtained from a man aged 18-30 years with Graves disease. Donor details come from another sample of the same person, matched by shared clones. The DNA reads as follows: TGCGCCAGCAGCTTGGCCGCGAGGGGTGAGCAGTTCTTC. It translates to CASSLAARGEQFF.